This T cell receptor beta chain was captured in a study of a mutant IDH1 vaccine in newly diagnosed glioma. About the research overall: Prior therapy was radiotherapy, temozolomide, or both; most received both. Findings and caveats of the study: Pseudoprogression seemed unrelated to changes in top peripheral T cell clonotypes.

As for time point: baseline, week 1 (first vaccination visit). Treatment specified: pre-vaccination baseline after standard-of-care therapy. Donor diagnoses consisted of new WHO grade 3 or 4 IDH1-mutant, ATRX-lost astrocytomas. V dropped 1 base and J dropped 6 bases, with 9 bases sitting between them. The CDR3 has 13 residues. Germline V gene lookup returns CDR1 SEHNR and CDR2 FQNEAQ (reference sequence). About this clone: What it binds is not known.

Data came from immunoSEQ multiplex PCR; TCRdb stores just in-frame clones and leaves some out. The profile shows tens of thousands of clones, 75% to 90% of them singletons. The source of this sequence is a woman aged 40 to 50 with glioma. The specimen was PBMCs, collected from a glioma patient treated with radiotherapy, temozolomide or both. This chain uses TRBV7-9 with TRBJ1-2; D gene unclear. CDR3 sequence (DNA): TGTGCCAGCAGCTTAGAAACGTTAGATGGCTACACCTTC. This encodes CASSLETLDGYTF.